This T cell receptor (beta chain) is from a study of early T cells in non-severe SARS-CoV-2 infection. The overall study: Bulk RNA from unsorted whole blood was sequenced; chains were unpaired.

Findings of the study overall: Private and CD4 specificities were missed by VDJdb matching, which favored anti-spike CD8 responses.

As for this clonotype: Antigen: not known.

The protocol attached unique molecular identifiers to individual cDNA molecules. TCRdb re-analysed the 5' RACE reads in MiXCR, keeping a single row per CDR3 protein. This table holds around 40,000 distinct CDR3 sequences, 5% to 7% found once. The CDR3 spans 14 residues. V lost 4 bases and J lost 2; bases outside the gene matches: 0. The germline V gene encodes CDR1 DFQATT and CDR2 SNEGSKA (reference sequence). The rearrangement uses TRBV20-1 and TRBJ2-1; 12 bases are shared with TRBD2. Input material: whole blood. The clonotype was recovered from an adult who was a healthcare worker with PCR-confirmed SARS-CoV-2 infection or an uninfected control (not recorded which). This CDR3 reads CSATSGRAYNEQFF. As DNA, the CDR3 is TGCAGTGCTACTAGCGGGAGGGCCTACAATGAGCAGTTCTTC.